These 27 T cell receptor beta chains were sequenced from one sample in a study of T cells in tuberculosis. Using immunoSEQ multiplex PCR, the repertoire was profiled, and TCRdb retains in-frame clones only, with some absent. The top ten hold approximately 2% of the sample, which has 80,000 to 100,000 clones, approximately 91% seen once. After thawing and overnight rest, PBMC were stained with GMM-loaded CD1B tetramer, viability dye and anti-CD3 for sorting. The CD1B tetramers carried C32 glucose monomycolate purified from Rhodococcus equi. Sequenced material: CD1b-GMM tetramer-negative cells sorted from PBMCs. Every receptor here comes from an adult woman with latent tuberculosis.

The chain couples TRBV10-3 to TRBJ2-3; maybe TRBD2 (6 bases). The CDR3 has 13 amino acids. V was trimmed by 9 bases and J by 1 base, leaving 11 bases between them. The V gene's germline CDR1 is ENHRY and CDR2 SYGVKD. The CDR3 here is CAIRDSRTDTQYF. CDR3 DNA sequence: TGTGCCATAAGGGACTCCCGCACAGATACGCAGTATTTT.

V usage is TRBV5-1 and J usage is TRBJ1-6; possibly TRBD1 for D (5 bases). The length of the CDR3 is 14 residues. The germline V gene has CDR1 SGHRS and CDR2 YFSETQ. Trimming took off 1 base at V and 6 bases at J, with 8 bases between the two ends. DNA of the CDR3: TGCGCCAGCAGCTTGTCAGGGTTTAATTCACCCCTCCACTTT. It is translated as CASSLSGFNSPLHF.

For the CDR3, the DNA is TGCGCCAGCAGCTTGGTCAGGCCAAGCACAGATACGCAGTATTTT. Translated: CASSLVRPSTDTQYF. The genes are TRBV5-1 and TRBJ2-3; no firm D call. CDR1 and CDR2 from the germline V gene are SGHRS and YFSETQ. The CDR3 is 15 residues long. V lost 0 bases and J lost 0, with 8 bases in between.

The CDR3 DNA is TGTGCCAGCTCACCAGGGTCCCAGCGGAACACCGGGGAGCTGTTTTTT. Translation: CASSPGSQRNTGELFF. The chain links TRBV18 to TRBJ2-2; D is uncertain. Germline-derived CDR1 and CDR2 are KGHSH and LQKENI. CDR3 length: 16 residues. V was trimmed by 2 bases and J by 1 base, leaving 11 bases between them.

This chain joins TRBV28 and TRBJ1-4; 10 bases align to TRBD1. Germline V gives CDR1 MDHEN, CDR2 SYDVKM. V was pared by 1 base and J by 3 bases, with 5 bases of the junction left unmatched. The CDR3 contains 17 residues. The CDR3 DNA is TGTGCCAGCAGTTTATCTGGGACAGGGGCCTCTAATGAAAAACTGTTTTTT. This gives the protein CASSLSGTGASNEKLFF. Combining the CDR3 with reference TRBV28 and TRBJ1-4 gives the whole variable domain DVKVTQSSRYLVKRTGEKVFLECVQDMDHENMFWYRQDPGLGLRLIYFSYDVKMKEKGDIPEGYSVSREKKERFSLILESASTNQTSMYLCASSLSGTGASNEKLFFGSGTQLSVL.

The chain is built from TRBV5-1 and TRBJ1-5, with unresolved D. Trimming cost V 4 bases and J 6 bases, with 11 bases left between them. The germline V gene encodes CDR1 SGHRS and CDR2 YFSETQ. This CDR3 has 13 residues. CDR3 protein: CASSQQEGQPQHF. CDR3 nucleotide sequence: TGCGCCAGCAGCCAGCAGGAGGGTCAGCCCCAGCATTTT.

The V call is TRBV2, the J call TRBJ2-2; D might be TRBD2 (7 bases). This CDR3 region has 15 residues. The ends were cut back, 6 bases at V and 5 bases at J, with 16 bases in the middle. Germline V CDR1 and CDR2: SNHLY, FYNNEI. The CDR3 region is CASRVGGPRTGELFF. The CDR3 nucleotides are TGTGCCAGCAGAGTCGGGGGGCCGAGGACCGGGGAGCTGTTTTTT.

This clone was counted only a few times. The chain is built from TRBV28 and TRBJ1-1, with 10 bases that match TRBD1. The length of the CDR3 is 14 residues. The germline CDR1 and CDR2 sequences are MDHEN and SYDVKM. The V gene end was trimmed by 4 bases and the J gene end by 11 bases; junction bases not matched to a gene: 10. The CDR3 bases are TGTGCCAGCAGTTCCGGGACAGGGGTTTTCCCGGCTTTCTTT. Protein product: CASSSGTGVFPAFF.

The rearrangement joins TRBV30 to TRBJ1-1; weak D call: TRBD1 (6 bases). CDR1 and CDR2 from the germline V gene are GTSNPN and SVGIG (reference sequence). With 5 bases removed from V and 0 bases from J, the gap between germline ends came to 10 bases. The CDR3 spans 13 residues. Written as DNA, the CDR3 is TGTGCCTGGGCCCGGACAGTGAACACTGAAGCTTTCTTT. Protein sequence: CAWARTVNTEAFF.

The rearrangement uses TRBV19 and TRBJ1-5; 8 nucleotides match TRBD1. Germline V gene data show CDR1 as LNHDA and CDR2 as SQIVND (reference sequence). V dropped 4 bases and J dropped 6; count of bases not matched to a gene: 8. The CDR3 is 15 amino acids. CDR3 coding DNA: TGTGCCAGTAGTACTGACAGGGGTGGAGGTCAGCCCCAGCATTTT. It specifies CASSTDRGGGQPQHF.

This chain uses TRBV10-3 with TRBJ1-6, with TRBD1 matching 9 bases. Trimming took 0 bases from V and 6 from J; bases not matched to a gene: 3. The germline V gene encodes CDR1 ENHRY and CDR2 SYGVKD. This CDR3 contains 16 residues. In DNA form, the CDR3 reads TGTGCCATCAGTGAGTCGGACAGGGGAGGTAATTCACCCCTCCACTTT. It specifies CAISESDRGGNSPLHF.

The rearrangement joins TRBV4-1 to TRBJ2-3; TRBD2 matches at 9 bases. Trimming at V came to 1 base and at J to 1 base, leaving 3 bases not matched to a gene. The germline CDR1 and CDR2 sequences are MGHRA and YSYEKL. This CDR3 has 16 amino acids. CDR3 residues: CASSQVPSGGTDTQYF. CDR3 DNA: TGCGCCAGCAGCCAAGTCCCTAGCGGGGGCACAGATACGCAGTATTTT.

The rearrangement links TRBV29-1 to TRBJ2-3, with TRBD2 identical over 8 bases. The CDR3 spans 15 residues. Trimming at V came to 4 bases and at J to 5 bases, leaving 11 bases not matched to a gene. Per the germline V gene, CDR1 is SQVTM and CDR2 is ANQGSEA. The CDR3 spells CSVGRGDYEIDTQYF. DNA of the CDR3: TGCAGCGTTGGGCGGGGGGACTACGAAATAGATACGCAGTATTTT.

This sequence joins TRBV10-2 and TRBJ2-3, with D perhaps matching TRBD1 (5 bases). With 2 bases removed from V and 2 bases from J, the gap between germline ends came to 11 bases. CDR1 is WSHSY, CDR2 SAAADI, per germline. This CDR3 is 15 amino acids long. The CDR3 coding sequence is TGCGCCAGCAGTGAGCAGGGTATGCTCACAGATACGCAGTATTTT. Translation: CASSEQGMLTDTQYF.

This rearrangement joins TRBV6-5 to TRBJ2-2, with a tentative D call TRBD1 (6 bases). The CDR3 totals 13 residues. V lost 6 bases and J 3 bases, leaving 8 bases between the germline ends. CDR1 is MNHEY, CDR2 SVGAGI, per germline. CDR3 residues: CASSPGDTGELFF. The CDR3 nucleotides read TGTGCCAGCAGCCCAGGGGACACCGGGGAGCTGTTTTTT.

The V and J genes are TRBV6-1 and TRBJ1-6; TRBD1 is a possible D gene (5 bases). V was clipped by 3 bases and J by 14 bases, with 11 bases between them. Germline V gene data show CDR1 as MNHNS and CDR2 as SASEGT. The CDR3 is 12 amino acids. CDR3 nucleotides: TGTGCCAGCAGTGATCTCCCGGGGGCCCTCCACTTT. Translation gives CASSDLPGALHF.

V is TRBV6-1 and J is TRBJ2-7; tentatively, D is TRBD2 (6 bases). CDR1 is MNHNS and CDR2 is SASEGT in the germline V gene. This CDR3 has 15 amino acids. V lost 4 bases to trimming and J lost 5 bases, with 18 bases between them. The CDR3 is CASSGGVGRYHEQYF. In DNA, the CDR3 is TGTGCCAGCAGTGGGGGGGTGGGCAGGTACCACGAGCAGTACTTC.

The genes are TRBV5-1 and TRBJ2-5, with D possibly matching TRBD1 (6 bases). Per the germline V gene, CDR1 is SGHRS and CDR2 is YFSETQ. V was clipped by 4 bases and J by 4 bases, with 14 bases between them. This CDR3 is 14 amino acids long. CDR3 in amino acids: CASSVLGAGETQYF. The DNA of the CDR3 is TGCGCCAGCAGCGTTCTGGGGGCTGGAGAGACCCAGTACTTC.

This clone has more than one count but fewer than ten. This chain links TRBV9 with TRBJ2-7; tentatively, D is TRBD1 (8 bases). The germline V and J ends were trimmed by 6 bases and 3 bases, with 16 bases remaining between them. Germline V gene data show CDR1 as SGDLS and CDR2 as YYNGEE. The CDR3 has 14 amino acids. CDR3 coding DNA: TGTGCCAGCAACGGGGGGACAGGTTGCTACGAGCAGTACGTC. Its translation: CASNGGTGCYEQYV.

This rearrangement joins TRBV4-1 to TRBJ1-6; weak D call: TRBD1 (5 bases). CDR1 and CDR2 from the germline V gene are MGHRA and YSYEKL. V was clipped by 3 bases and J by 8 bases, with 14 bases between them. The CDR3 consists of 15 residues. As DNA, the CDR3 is TGCGCCAGCAGCCAGCAGGGAAGGTCGCATTCACCCCTCCACTTT. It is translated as CASSQQGRSHSPLHF.

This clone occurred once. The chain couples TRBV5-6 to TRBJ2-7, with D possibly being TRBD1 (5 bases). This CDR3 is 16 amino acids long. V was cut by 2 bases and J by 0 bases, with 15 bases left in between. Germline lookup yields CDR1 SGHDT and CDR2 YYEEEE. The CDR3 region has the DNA TGTGCCAGCAGCTTCAGCAGGGTGTCGAGCTCCTACGAGCAGTACGTC. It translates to CASSFSRVSSSYEQYV.

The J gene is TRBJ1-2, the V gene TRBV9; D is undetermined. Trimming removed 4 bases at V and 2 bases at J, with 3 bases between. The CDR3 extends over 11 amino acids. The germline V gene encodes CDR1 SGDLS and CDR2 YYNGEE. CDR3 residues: CASSSNYGYTF. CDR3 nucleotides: TGTGCCAGCAGCTCAAACTATGGCTACACCTTC.

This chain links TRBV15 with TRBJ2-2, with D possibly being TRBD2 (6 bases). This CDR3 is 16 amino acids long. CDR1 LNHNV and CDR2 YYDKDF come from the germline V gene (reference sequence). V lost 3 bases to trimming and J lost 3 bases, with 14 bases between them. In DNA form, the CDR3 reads TGTGCCACCAGCAGCCCCCTAGGGAGGCACACCGGGGAGCTGTTTTTT. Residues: CATSSPLGRHTGELFF.

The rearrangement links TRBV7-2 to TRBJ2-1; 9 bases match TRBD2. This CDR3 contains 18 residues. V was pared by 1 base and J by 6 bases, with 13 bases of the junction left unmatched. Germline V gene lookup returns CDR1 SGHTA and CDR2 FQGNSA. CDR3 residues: CASSLGGGGARRGNEQFF. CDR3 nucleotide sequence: TGTGCCAGCAGCTTAGGCGGCGGGGGGGCTAGGCGTGGCAATGAGCAGTTCTTC.

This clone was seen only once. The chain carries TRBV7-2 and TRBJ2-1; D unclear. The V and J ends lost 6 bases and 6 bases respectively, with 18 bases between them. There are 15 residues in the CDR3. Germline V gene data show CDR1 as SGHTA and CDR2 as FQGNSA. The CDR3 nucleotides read TGTGCCAGCAGTCCCCTAGTGTACATCATCAATGAGCAGTTCTTC. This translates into CASSPLVYIINEQFF.

CDR3 amino acids: CAWAGGTTTSTDTQYF. The CDR3 coding sequence is TGTGCCTGGGCGGGGGGGACCACGACTAGCACAGATACGCAGTATTTT. The rearrangement joins TRBV30 to TRBJ2-3; 9 nucleotides align to TRBD2. This CDR3 is 16 amino acids long. Germline assignment: CDR1 GTSNPN and CDR2 SVGIG (reference sequence). J gave up 0 bases and V 5 bases, and 9 bases lay outside the gene matches.

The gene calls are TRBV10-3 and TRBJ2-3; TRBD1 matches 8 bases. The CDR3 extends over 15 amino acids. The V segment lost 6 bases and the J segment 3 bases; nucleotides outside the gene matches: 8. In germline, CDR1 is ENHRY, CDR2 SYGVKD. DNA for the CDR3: TGTGCCATCAGCCCACAGGGGGGAGGTACAGATACGCAGTATTTT. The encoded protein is CAISPQGGGTDTQYF.